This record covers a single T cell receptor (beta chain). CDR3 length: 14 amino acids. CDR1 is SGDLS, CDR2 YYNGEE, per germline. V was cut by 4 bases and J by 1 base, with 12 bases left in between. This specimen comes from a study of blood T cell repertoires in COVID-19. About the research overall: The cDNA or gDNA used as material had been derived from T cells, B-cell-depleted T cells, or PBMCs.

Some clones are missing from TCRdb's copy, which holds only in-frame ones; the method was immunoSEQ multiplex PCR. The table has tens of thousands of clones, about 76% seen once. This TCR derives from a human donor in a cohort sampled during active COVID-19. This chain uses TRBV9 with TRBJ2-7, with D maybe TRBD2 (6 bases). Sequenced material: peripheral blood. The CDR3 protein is CASSPWDFSYEQYF. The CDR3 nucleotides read TGTGCCAGCAGCCCCTGGGACTTTTCCTACGAGCAGTACTTC.